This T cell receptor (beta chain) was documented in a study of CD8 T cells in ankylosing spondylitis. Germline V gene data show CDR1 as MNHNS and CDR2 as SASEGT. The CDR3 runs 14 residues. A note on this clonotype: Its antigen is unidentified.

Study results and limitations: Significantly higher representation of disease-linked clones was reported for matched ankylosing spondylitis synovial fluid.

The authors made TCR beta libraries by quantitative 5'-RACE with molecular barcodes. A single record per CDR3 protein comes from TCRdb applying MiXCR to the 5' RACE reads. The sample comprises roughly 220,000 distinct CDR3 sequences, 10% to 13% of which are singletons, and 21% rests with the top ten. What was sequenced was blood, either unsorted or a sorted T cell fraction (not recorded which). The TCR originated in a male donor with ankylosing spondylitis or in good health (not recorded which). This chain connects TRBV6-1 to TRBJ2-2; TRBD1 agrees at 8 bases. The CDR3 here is CATNRGIGSGELFF. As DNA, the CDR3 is TGTGCGACGAACAGGGGGATCGGTAGCGGGGAGCTGTTTTTT.